This T cell receptor (beta chain) is drawn from a study of blood T cell repertoires in COVID-19. Background on the study: From the United States, Italy and Spain came samples of acute and convalescent COVID-19. Sample material is recorded as cDNA or gDNA derived from T cells, B-cell-depleted T cells, or PBMCs.

In its sample, this clone was seen a few times. Original methodology: The assay estimated nucleated cells by amplifying reference gene primers. Repertoires were generated with immunoSEQ multiplex PCR, while TCRdb's copy carries only in-frame clones and drops some. The V and J calls and clone size were taken over from that table, and D and trimming were inferred from the DNA. The table has 65,000 to 80,000 clones, more than 75% seen once. The germline gives CDR1 GTSNPN, CDR2 SVGIG (reference sequence). The CDR3 length is 13 residues. The V end lost 5 bases, the J end lost 1 base, and 11 bases lay between the germline ends.

V is TRBV30 and J is TRBJ1-1; a possible D gene is TRBD1 (5 bases). The clonotype comes from a human donor in a cohort sampled during active COVID-19. The specimen was peripheral blood. The CDR3: CAWEGRANTEAFF. CDR3 coding DNA: TGTGCCTGGGAGGGCAGGGCGAACACTGAAGCTTTCTTT.